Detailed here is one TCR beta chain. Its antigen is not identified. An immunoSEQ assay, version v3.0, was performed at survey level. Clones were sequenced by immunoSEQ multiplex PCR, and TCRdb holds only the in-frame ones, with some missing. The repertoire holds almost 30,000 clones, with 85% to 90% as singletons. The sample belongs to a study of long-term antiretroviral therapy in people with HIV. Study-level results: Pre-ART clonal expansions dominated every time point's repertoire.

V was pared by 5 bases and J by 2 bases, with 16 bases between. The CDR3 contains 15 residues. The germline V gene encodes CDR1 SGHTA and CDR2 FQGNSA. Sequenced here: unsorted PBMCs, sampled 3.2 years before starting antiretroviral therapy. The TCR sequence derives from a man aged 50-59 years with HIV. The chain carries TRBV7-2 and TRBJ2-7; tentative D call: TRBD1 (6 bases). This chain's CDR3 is CASSLTSGAPYEQYF. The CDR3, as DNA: TGTGCCAGCAGCCTCACCTCAGGGGCACCCTACGAGCAGTACTTC.